A selection of T cell receptor beta chains follows, all from one sample in a study of vaccination and CD4 T cells after COVID-19. No antigens are known for them. TCRdb reprocessed the PCR reads with MiXCR, giving one entry per CDR3 protein. The table lists 13,000 or so distinct CDR3 sequences, around 67% of them singletons. The sequenced material came from CD4+ T cells from blood, cultured in vitro. The receptors shown here come from a human donor who had recovered from COVID-19. Both conserved end residues are part of each CDR3. The order of the fields is J gene, D gene, V gene, clone size, CDR3 protein, CDR3 DNA. The D gene is left open where the match is weak. Some rows have no size entry. The others give once, few or many, or a class for an expanded clone.

TRBJ2-2 | - | TRBV6-1 | - | CASSELVRSTGELFF | TGTGCCAGCAGTGAACTTGTGCGGAGCACCGGGGAGCTGTTTTTT
TRBJ2-1 | - | TRBV7-3 | - | CASSPSGGRRGNGQFF | TGTGCCAGCAGCCCGTCGGGCGGGCGGCGGGGCAATGGGCAGTTCTTC
TRBJ1-1 | - | TRBV20-1 | - | CSANDGRAYTEAFF | TGCAGTGCTAACGACGGGAGGGCTTACACTGAAGCTTTCTTT
TRBJ2-1 | TRBD2 | TRBV15 | - | CATSRDQGRGSYNEQFF | TGTGCCACCAGCAGAGATCAAGGGCGGGGGTCCTACAATGAGCAGTTCTTC
TRBJ2-7 | - | TRBV15 | few | CATSRDVAGEQYF | TGTGCCACCAGCAGAGATGTGGCGGGCGAGCAGTACTTC
TRBJ1-2 | TRBD1 | TRBV18 | - | CASSPGQRRGYGYTF | TGTGCCAGCTCACCGGGACAGCGGCGGGGCTATGGCTACACCTTC
TRBJ1-2 | TRBD1 | TRBV6-5 | - | CASSSLRQGARGYTF | TGTGCCAGCAGTTCCCTAAGACAGGGGGCTCGTGGCTACACCTTC
TRBJ2-4 | - | TRBV11-2 | - | CASSFRGSAIQYF | TGTGCCAGCAGCTTTAGGGGGTCCGCCATTCAGTACTTC
TRBJ1-1 | - | TRBV2 | - | CASSVSMNTEAFF | TGTGCCAGCAGTGTGTCCATGAACACTGAAGCTTTCTTT
TRBJ1-6 | - | TRBV6-5 | - | CASSSGSPLHF | TGTGCCAGCAGTTCAGGATCACCCCTCCACTTT